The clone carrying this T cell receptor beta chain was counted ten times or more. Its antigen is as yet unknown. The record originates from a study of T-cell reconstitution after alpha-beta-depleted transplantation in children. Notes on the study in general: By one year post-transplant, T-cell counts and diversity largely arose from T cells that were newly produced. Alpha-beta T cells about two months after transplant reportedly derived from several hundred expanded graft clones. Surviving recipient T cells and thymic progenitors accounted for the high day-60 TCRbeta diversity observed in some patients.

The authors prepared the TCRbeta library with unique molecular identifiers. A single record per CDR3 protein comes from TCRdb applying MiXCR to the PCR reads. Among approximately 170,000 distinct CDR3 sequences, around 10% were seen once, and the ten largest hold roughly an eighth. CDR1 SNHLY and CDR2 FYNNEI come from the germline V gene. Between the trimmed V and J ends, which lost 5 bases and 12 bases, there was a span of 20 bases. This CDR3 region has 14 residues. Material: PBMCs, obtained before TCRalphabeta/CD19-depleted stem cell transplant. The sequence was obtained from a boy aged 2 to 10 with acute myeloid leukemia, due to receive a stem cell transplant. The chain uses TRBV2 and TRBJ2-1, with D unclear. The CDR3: CASSSTDSPLGQFF. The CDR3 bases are TGTGCCAGCAGTTCAACAGACTCGCCCTTGGGGCAGTTCTTC.